Listed here are 30 T cell receptor beta chains from one sample, sequenced in a study of blood T cell repertoires in COVID-19. The method was immunoSEQ multiplex PCR; TCRdb's version includes in-frame clones alone and lacks a portion of them. This repertoire shows nearly 200,000 clones, about 90% found once; its top ten account for 0.7% to 0.85%. Sequenced sample: peripheral blood. These receptors all stem from a woman between 65 and 79 years old with acute or convalescent COVID-19.

The chain joins TRBV5-8 to TRBJ2-6; D call uncertain. CDR3 length: 16 residues. The V end lost 2 bases, the J end lost 0 bases, and 9 bases lay between the germline ends. Germline V gene sequence: CDR1 SGHTS, CDR2 YDEGEE. CDR3 DNA sequence: TGTGCCAGCAGCTTCTCAGGATCCTCTGGGGCCAACGTCCTGACTTTC. Amino acid sequence: CASSFSGSSGANVLTF.

V gene TRBV25-1 combines with J gene TRBJ1-3; 8 bases line up with TRBD1. Unmatched junction bases numbered 4, after V lost 3 bases and J lost 3 bases. Germline V gives CDR1 MGHDK, CDR2 SYGVNS. This CDR3 has 15 amino acids. CDR3 in DNA: TGTGCCAGCAGTGACTACAGGGGGTATGGAAACACCATATATTTT. This gives the protein CASSDYRGYGNTIYF.

The rearrangement uses TRBV28 and TRBJ2-3; no clear D gene. Trimming left V 6 bases short and J 2 bases short, with 9 bases between. This CDR3 region has 13 residues. Germline V gene lookup returns CDR1 MDHEN and CDR2 SYDVKM. The chain's CDR3 is CASSRPYTDTQYF. The CDR3 nucleotides read TGTGCCAGCAGCCGCCCCTACACAGATACGCAGTATTTT. Using reference TRBV28 and TRBJ2-3 for the parts outside the CDR3, the full variable domain is DVKVTQSSRYLVKRTGEKVFLECVQDMDHENMFWYRQDPGLGLRLIYFSYDVKMKEKGDIPEGYSVSREKKERFSLILESASTNQTSMYLCASSRPYTDTQYFGPGTRLTVL.

V usage is TRBV28 and J usage is TRBJ2-5; TRBD1 might be the D (6 bases). V was clipped by 2 bases and J by 4 bases, with 14 bases between them. The CDR3 runs to 15 residues. Germline CDR1 reads MDHEN; CDR2 reads SYDVKM. CDR3 sequence reads: CASSLPRLGGETQYF. The CDR3 nucleotides are TGTGCCAGCAGTTTACCTCGGTTAGGGGGAGAGACCCAGTACTTC.

The rearrangement links TRBV11-2 to TRBJ2-7; the match to TRBD2 covers 9 bases. Trimming at V came to 5 bases and at J to 3 bases, leaving 11 bases not matched to a gene. The germline V gene has CDR1 SGHAT and CDR2 FQNNGV. The CDR3 runs to 16 residues. The DNA for the CDR3 is TGTGCCAGCAGCCACCCCGGGACTAGCACCGACTACGAGCAGTACTTC. It codes for CASSHPGTSTDYEQYF.

As concerns this clone: Different DNA sequences within this sample yield the same CDR3. The chain uses TRBV5-1 and TRBJ2-7; 8 bases fit TRBD2. Germline loops: CDR1 SGHRS, CDR2 YFSETQ. The J segment lost 2 bases and the V segment lost 1 base, leaving 2 bases of the junction unmatched. The CDR3 runs 14 residues. In nucleotides, the CDR3 is TGCGCCAGCAGCTTGACTAGCGGTCCCTACGAGCAGTACTTC. Translated, it gives CASSLTSGPYEQYF.

The gene calls are TRBV28 and TRBJ1-2; D ambiguous. The V gene lost 6 bases and the J gene lost 6 bases, with 11 bases spanning the gap. The V gene's germline CDR1 is MDHEN and CDR2 SYDVKM. The length of the CDR3 is 12 residues. The CDR3 protein is CASRSLDNGYTF. CDR3 sequence (DNA): TGTGCCAGCAGGAGTCTCGACAATGGCTACACCTTC.

This clone is a singleton in its sample. The V and J genes are TRBV5-1 and TRBJ2-1; D might be TRBD2 (6 bases). Germline V gene sequence: CDR1 SGHRS, CDR2 YFSETQ. Between the trimmed V and J ends, which lost 4 bases and 5 bases, there was a span of 10 bases. CDR3 length equals 13 residues. CDR3 amino acids: CASSRGTNNEQFF. The CDR3 region has the DNA TGCGCCAGCAGCCGGGGGACCAACAATGAGCAGTTCTTC.

V usage is TRBV11-3 and J usage is TRBJ2-5, with D perhaps matching TRBD1 (6 bases). Germline assignment: CDR1 SGHNT and CDR2 YENEEA. V lost 4 bases and J 7 bases, leaving 19 bases between the germline ends. CDR3 length equals 15 residues. For the CDR3, the DNA is TGTGCCAGCAGCTCGCAGACACAGGGTTGGGGGACCCAGTACTTC. It specifies CASSSQTQGWGTQYF.

The chain recombines TRBV5-1 with TRBJ2-7; 7 bases agree with TRBD1. V trimming: 2 bases; J trimming: 3 bases; junction bases outside the gene matches: 5. Germline V gene lookup returns CDR1 SGHRS and CDR2 YFSETQ. This CDR3 contains 14 residues. Written as DNA, the CDR3 is TGCGCCAGCAGCTTTCCGGGACAGAACTACGAGCAGTACTTC. Its protein is CASSFPGQNYEQYF.

This clone was picked up one time. The chain couples TRBV5-5 to TRBJ1-5; D gene unclear. CDR1 and CDR2 from the germline V gene are SGHKS and YYEKEE (reference sequence). The CDR3 sequence is 14 residues long. The germline V and J ends were trimmed by 1 base and 1 base, with 6 bases remaining between them. CDR3 loop: CASSLQQSNQPQHF. DNA for the CDR3: TGTGCCAGCAGCTTGCAACAAAGCAATCAGCCCCAGCATTTT. The whole variable domain, filled in from reference TRBV5-5 and TRBJ1-5, reads DAGVTQSPTHLIKTRGQQVTLRCSPISGHKSVSWYQQVLGQGPQFIFQYYEKEERGRGNFPDRFSARQFPNYSSELNVNALLLGDSALYLCASSLQQSNQPQHFGDGTRLSIL.

This chain links TRBV11-3 with TRBJ2-7; 9 bases fit TRBD1. The V gene's germline CDR1 is SGHNT and CDR2 YENEEA. The CDR3 consists of 15 residues. Trimming cost V 5 bases and J 4 bases; bases outside gene matches: 9. CDR3: CASSPEGQGAYEQYF. CDR3 bases: TGTGCCAGCAGCCCCGAGGGACAGGGCGCGTACGAGCAGTACTTC.

CDR3: CASSALAGGEQYF. Written as DNA, the CDR3 is TGTGCCAGTAGTGCCCTAGCGGGGGGCGAGCAGTACTTC. V and J are TRBV19 and TRBJ2-7; 11 bases align to TRBD2. Germline CDR1 reads LNHDA; CDR2 reads SQIVND (reference sequence). Unmatched junction bases numbered 3, after V lost 5 bases and J lost 6 bases. CDR3 length equals 13 residues. The complete variable domain, with remaining parts taken from reference TRBV19 and TRBJ2-7, reads DGGITQSPKYLFRKEGQNVTLSCEQNLNHDAMYWYRQDPGQGLRLIYYSQIVNDFQKGDIAEGYSVSREKKESFPLTVTSAQKNPTAFYLCASSALAGGEQYFGPGTRLTVT.

The chain joins TRBV9 to TRBJ2-2; the match to TRBD1 covers 7 bases. The CDR3 totals 17 residues. The germline CDR1 and CDR2 sequences are SGDLS and YYNGEE. J lost 1 base, V lost 4 bases, and 10 bases had no gene match. CDR3 loop: CASSPPTRQGNTGELFF. CDR3 bases: TGTGCCAGCAGCCCCCCCACGAGACAGGGGAACACCGGGGAGCTGTTTTTT.

The V and J genes are TRBV24-1 and TRBJ2-1; TRBD2 is a possible D gene (5 bases). The V end was cut by 4 bases, the J end by 0 bases, with 9 bases between. The CDR3 is made up of 15 amino acids. The germline V gene has CDR1 KGHDR and CDR2 SFDVKD. CDR3 coding DNA: TGTGCCACCAGTGAATCGGACTTCTCCTACAATGAGCAGTTCTTC. Translation gives CATSESDFSYNEQFF.

This rearrangement joins TRBV5-4 to TRBJ1-4, with 9 positions matching TRBD1. The CDR3 is 15 residues long. J gave up 6 bases and V 4 bases, and 7 bases lay outside the gene matches. CDR1 SGHNT and CDR2 YYREEE come from the germline V gene (reference sequence). CDR3 nucleotides: TGTGCCAGCAGCCCTACAGGGGGCGCAGATGAAAAACTGTTTTTT. The encoded protein is CASSPTGGADEKLFF.

This rearrangement joins TRBV5-6 to TRBJ2-2; 8 bases are shared with TRBD2. Trimming at V came to 1 base and at J to 6 bases, leaving 11 bases not matched to a gene. This CDR3 is 17 amino acids long. CDR1 is SGHDT, CDR2 YYEEEE, per germline. Written as DNA, the CDR3 is TGTGCCAGCAGCTTGCAGCGGGGGCCCCGATTCCCCGGGGAGCTGTTTTTT. Translating it yields CASSLQRGPRFPGELFF. The whole variable domain, filled in from reference TRBV5-6 and TRBJ2-2, reads DAGVTQSPTHLIKTRGQQVTLRCSPKSGHDTVSWYQQALGQGPQFIFQYYEEEERQRGNFPDRFSGHQFPNYSSELNVNALLLGDSALYLCASSLQRGPRFPGELFFGEGSRLTVL.

CDR3 amino acids: CASTTPGGKNIQYF. The CDR3 DNA sequence: TGTGCCAGCACCACCCCCGGCGGTAAAAACATTCAGTACTTC. The rearrangement uses TRBV6-5 and TRBJ2-4; D call uncertain. The CDR3 length is 14 residues. Germline assignment: CDR1 MNHEY and CDR2 SVGAGI. V gave up 7 bases and J gave up 4 bases, with 14 bases separating them.

The chain has TRBV28 and TRBJ2-1, with 8 bases matching TRBD2. The CDR3 totals 16 residues. With V trimmed by 3 bases and J by 7 bases, 11 bases remained unmatched. Looked up from germline, CDR1 is MDHEN and CDR2 is SYDVKM. In DNA form, the CDR3 reads TGTGCCAGCAGTTTGTCGACTAGCGTGAGGGGAAATGAGCAGTTCTTC. Protein: CASSLSTSVRGNEQFF.

This clone was seen only once. The chain has TRBV5-1 and TRBJ2-3, with 7 positions matching TRBD2. The junction had 7 bases not matched to a gene; V was cut back by 3 bases and J by 3 bases. The length of the CDR3 is 15 residues. Germline CDR1 and CDR2: SGHRS and YFSETQ. The CDR3 sequence: CASSWGGGSTDTQYF. DNA of the CDR3: TGCGCCAGCAGCTGGGGCGGCGGGAGTACAGATACGCAGTATTTT.

The chain has TRBV7-9 and TRBJ1-2; TRBD1 matches 9 bases. The CDR3 has 15 residues. J was trimmed by 6 bases and V by 2 bases; bases with no gene match: 7. Germline loops: CDR1 SEHNR, CDR2 FQNEAQ (reference sequence). The CDR3 region is CASSLSGTGLNGYTF. The CDR3 DNA reads as TGTGCCAGCAGCTTATCCGGGACAGGGCTTAATGGCTACACCTTC.

This chain connects TRBV7-2 to TRBJ1-4, with 7 bases lining up with TRBD1. CDR1 and CDR2 (germline): SGHTA, FQGNSA. Trimming took 4 bases from V and 5 from J; bases not matched to a gene: 10. This CDR3 comprises 16 residues. The CDR3 coding sequence is TGTGCCAGCAGCTCCATTACAGGGGTCCCCAATGAAAAACTGTTTTTT. Protein sequence: CASSSITGVPNEKLFF. Based on the CDR3 plus reference TRBV7-2 and TRBJ1-4, the full variable domain is GAGVSQSPSNKVTEKGKDVELRCDPISGHTALYWYRQSLGQGLEFLIYFQGNSAPDKSGLPSDRFSAERTGGSVSTLTIQRTQQEDSAVYLCASSSITGVPNEKLFFGSGTQLSVL.

This chain connects TRBV4-2 to TRBJ1-1; possible D gene TRBD1, 5 bases. Germline V CDR1 and CDR2: LGHNA, YNFKEQ. The CDR3 length is 14 residues. V was clipped by 4 bases and J by 4 bases, with 13 bases between them. CDR3 in DNA: TGTGCCAGCAGCCCACTGGCAAGGGGCACTGAAGCTTTCTTT. Translation: CASSPLARGTEAFF.

This clone was observed a handful of times. This rearrangement joins TRBV11-2 to TRBJ2-2, with a weak D call TRBD2 (7 bases). Germline-derived CDR1 and CDR2 are SGHAT and FQNNGV. V was cut by 3 bases and J by 6 bases, with 17 bases left in between. This CDR3 region has 16 residues. CDR3 DNA: TGTGCCAGCAGCTTTACGGGGGGCTTCGGGGCCGGGGAGCTGTTTTTT. This translates into CASSFTGGFGAGELFF.

The chain carries TRBV19 and TRBJ1-5; 8 bases map to TRBD1. Germline V gene data show CDR1 as LNHDA and CDR2 as SQIVND (reference sequence). The CDR3 covers 17 residues. V lost 8 bases, J lost 5 bases, and 17 bases stayed unmatched. CDR3 bases: TGTGCCAGTCTGGGGTCCTTAGGAACAGGGGGGTATCAGCCCCAGCATTTT. It translates to CASLGSLGTGGYQPQHF.

The J gene is TRBJ1-2, the V gene TRBV28; tentatively, D is TRBD1 (5 bases). Trimming cost V 5 bases and J 7 bases, with 20 bases left between them. Germline CDR1 and CDR2: MDHEN and SYDVKM. This CDR3 has 15 residues. The CDR3 DNA reads TGTGCCAGCAGTCTCCAAGGAGGGGCAGAGGTTGGCTACACCTTC. It codes for CASSLQGGAEVGYTF.

The chain combines TRBV9 with TRBJ1-6; maybe TRBD1 (6 bases). CDR1 is SGDLS, CDR2 YYNGEE, per germline. V lost 2 bases, J lost 8 bases, and 14 bases lay in between. The CDR3 contains 15 residues. In nucleotides, the CDR3 is TGTGCCAGCAGCGTCACAGGGAATCCTGATTCACCCCTCCACTTT. Protein sequence: CASSVTGNPDSPLHF.

The chain uses TRBV6-5 and TRBJ1-5; 7 bases agree with TRBD1. There are 15 residues in the CDR3. From germline, CDR1 is MNHEY and CDR2 SVGAGI. J gave up 1 base and V 7 bases, and 7 bases lay outside the gene matches. CDR3 DNA: TGTGCCAGCACCCGGACAGGTGAGAGCAATCAGCCCCAGCATTTT. Translated: CASTRTGESNQPQHF.

V is TRBV7-2 and J is TRBJ2-2, with 7 bases aligning to TRBD2. This CDR3 has 15 residues. With V trimmed by 2 bases and J by 0 bases, 0 bases remained unmatched. The V gene's germline CDR1 is SGHTA and CDR2 FQGNSA. CDR3 nucleotides: TGTGCCAGCAGCTTACTAGCGGCGAACACCGGGGAGCTGTTTTTT. Its protein is CASSLLAANTGELFF.

This clone was observed a handful of times. The genes are TRBV29-1 and TRBJ1-2; 7 nucleotides align to TRBD1. After removal of 7 bases from V and 3 bases from J, the junction contained 8 bases not matched to a gene. The germline gives CDR1 SQVTM, CDR2 ANQGSEA. The CDR3 is 13 residues long. The CDR3 bases are TGCAGCGACACAGGGGCCTCGGACTATGGCTACACCTTC. This gives the protein CSDTGASDYGYTF.